This T cell receptor beta chain was sequenced in a study of shared clonotypes between healthy human individuals. General observations from the study: Larger estimated richness was generally recorded for naive subsets relative to memory subsets. Sorted-subset sequencing, rarefaction showed, was incomplete despite large depth.

V was clipped by 4 bases and J by 0 bases, with 9 bases between them. The V gene's germline CDR1 is SEHNR and CDR2 FQNEAQ (reference sequence). CDR3 length: 15 residues. As for this clone: What it binds is not known.

Evenly divided among several immunoSEQ plates was the genomic DNA of each subset. The data were produced by immunoSEQ multiplex PCR, yet TCRdb's version contains in-frame clones alone and is incomplete. The data show around 550,000 clones, roughly 95% seen once. The naive CD8 subset, CD45RO-negative cells positively selected for CCR7, excluded terminally differentiated effector memory CD45RA+ cells. Source material: naive CD8+ T cells sorted from blood. The chain employs TRBV7-9 and TRBJ2-2, with a tentative D call TRBD1 (6 bases). This receptor was identified in a woman aged 30 to 39 in good health. The CDR3 region is CASSSRQANTGELFF. The CDR3 DNA follows: TGTGCCAGCAGCTCGCGACAGGCGAACACCGGGGAGCTGTTTTTT. The entire variable domain, with the rest obtained from reference TRBV7-9 and TRBJ2-2, is as follows: DTGVSQNPRHKITKRGQNVTFRCDPISEHNRLYWYRQTLGQGPEFLTYFQNEAQLEKSRLLSDRFSAERPKGSFSTLEIQRTEQGDSAMYLCASSSRQANTGELFFGEGSRLTVL.